The T cell receptor beta chain described here comes from a study of T-cell reconstitution after alpha-beta-depleted transplantation in children. A TCRbeta library incorporating unique molecular identifiers was prepared. TCRdb reprocessed the PCR reads via MiXCR and lists one record per CDR3 protein. The profile shows 600,000 to 700,000 distinct CDR3 sequences, 16% of them singletons. This CDR3 contains 17 residues. CDR1 SGDLS and CDR2 YYNGEE come from the germline V gene. Trimming took 0 bases from V and 3 from J, leaving 18 bases between them. This clonotype was sampled from a human donor who donated a stem cell graft to a child with acute myeloid leukemia. This material consisted of PBMCs from the stem cell graft donor, taken from the stem cell graft. The chain recombines TRBV9 with TRBJ1-1; D unclear. Here the CDR3 DNA reads TGTGCCAGCAGCGTAGGAATATATGGAGGATCGGACACTGAAGCTTTCTTT. The encoded protein is CASSVGIYGGSDTEAFF.